Listed here is a single T cell receptor (beta chain). Its antigen is as yet unknown. A read error may account for a junction end that differs from germline. It was healthy bone marrow donors who served as donors. The sample originates from a study of cytomegalovirus exposure and HLA in healthy donors. Across the study: Early release data held 85 million or so unique TCRs from HLA-typed donors. Notes on the study in general: Follow-up analysis found HLA locus-dependent TCR association rates, highest for DRB1 and lowest for HLA-C.

Primers for the PCR totalled 60 Vbeta and 13 Jbeta. TCRdb's table, derived via immunoSEQ multiplex PCR, lists solely in-frame clones and lacks some. The sample consists of 150,000 to 200,000 clones, 82% of them appearing once. The CDR3 is made up of 15 amino acids. Germline V gene lookup returns CDR1 MNHNS and CDR2 SASEGT. The chain carries TRBV6-1 and TRBJ2-3; D might be TRBD2 (6 bases). The sequence was collected from a boy between 2 and 10 years old in good health and CMV-seronegative. The sequencing sample was made of PBMCs. This chain's CDR3 is CASRAWGVMADTRYF. The CDR3 DNA is TGTGCCAGCAGGGCCTGGGGGGTGATGGCAGATACGCGGTATTTT.